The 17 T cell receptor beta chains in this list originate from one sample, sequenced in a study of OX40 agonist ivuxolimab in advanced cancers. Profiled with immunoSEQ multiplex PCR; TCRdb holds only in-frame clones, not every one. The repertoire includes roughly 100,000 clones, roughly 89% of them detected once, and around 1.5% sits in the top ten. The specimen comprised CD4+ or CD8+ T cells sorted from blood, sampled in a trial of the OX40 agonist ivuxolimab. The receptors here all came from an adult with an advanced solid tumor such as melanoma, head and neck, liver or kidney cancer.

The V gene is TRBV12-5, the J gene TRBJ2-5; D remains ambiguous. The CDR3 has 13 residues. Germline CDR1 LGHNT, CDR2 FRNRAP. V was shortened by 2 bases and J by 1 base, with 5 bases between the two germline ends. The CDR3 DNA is TGTGCTAGTGGTTTGCTCGGCCAAGAGACCCAGTACTTC. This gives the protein CASGLLGQETQYF.

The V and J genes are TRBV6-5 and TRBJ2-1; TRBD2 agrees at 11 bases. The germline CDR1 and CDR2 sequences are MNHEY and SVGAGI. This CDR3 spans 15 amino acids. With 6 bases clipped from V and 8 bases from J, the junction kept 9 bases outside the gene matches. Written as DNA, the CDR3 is TGTGCCAGCAGACCTTTTAGCGGGGGGGCCTATGAGCAGTTCTTC. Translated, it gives CASRPFSGGAYEQFF.

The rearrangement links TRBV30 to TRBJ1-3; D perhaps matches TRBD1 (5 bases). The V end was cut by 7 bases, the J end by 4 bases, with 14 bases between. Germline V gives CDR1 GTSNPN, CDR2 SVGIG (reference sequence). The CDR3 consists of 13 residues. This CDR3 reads CAFGAGGGNTIYF. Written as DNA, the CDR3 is TGTGCCTTCGGGGCAGGAGGCGGAAACACCATATATTTT.

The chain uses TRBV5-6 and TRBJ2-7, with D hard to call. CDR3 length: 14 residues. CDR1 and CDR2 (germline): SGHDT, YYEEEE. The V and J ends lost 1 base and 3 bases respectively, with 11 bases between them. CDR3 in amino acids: CASSLRQVYYEQYF. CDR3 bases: TGTGCCAGCAGCTTGCGGCAAGTCTACTACGAGCAGTACTTC.

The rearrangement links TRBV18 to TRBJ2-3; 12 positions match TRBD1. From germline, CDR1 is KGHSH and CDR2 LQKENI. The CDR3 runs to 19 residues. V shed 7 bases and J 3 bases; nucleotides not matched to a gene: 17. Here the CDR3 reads CASLAGTGGLRTVTDTQYF. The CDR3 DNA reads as TGTGCCAGCTTAGCCGGGACAGGGGGCCTCCGAACGGTAACAGATACGCAGTATTTT.

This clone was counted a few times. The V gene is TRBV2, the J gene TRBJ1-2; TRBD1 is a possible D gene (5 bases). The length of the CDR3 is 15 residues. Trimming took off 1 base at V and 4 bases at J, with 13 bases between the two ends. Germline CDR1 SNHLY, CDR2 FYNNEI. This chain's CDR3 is CASSEEVQRGYGYTF. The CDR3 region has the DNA TGTGCCAGCAGTGAAGAGGTACAGAGGGGCTATGGCTACACCTTC.

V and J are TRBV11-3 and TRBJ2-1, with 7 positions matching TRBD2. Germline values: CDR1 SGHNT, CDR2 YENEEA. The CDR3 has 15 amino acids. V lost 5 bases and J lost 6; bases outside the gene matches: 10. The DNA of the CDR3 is TGTGCCAGCAGCGCATCCCCCGGGACTACCAATGAGCAGTTCTTC. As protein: CASSASPGTTNEQFF.

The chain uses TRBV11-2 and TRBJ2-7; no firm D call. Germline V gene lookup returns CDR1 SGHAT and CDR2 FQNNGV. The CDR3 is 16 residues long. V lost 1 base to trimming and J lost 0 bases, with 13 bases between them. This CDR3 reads CASSLGPPSPSYEQYF. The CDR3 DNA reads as TGTGCCAGCAGCTTAGGACCCCCGAGCCCCTCCTACGAGCAGTACTTC.

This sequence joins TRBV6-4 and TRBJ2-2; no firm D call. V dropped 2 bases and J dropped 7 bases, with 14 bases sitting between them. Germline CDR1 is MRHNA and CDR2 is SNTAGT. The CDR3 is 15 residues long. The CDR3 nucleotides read TGTGCCAGCAGTGACGTCCCCGGAGCTGGCGGGGAGCTGTTTTTT. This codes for CASSDVPGAGGELFF.

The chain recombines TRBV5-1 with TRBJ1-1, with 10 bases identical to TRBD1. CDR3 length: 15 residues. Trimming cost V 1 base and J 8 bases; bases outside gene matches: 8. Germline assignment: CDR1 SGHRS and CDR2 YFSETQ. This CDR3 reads CASSLSGQGFGEAFF. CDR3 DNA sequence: TGCGCCAGCAGCTTGTCGGGACAGGGGTTCGGGGAAGCTTTCTTT.

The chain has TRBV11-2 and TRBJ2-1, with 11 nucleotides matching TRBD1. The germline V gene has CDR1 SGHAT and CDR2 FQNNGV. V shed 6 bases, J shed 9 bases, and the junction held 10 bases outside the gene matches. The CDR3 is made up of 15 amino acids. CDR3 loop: CASRVGQGATGEQFF. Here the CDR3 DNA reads TGTGCCAGCAGGGTTGGACAGGGGGCCACCGGTGAGCAGTTCTTC.

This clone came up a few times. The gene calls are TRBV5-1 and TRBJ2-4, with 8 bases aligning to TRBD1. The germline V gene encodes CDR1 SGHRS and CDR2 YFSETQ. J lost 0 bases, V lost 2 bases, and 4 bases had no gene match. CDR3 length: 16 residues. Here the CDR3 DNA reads TGCGCCAGCAGCTTTGGACAGGGCACAGCCAAAAACATTCAGTACTTC. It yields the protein CASSFGQGTAKNIQYF.

Here the CDR3 DNA reads TGCGCCAGCAGCCCCGCGGGGAAGACCCAGTACTTC. Amino acid sequence: CASSPAGKTQYF. V and J are TRBV5-1 and TRBJ2-5; D is perhaps TRBD2 (6 bases). Per the germline V gene, CDR1 is SGHRS and CDR2 is YFSETQ. Trimming took 4 bases from V and 6 from J, leaving 10 bases between them. There are 12 residues in the CDR3.

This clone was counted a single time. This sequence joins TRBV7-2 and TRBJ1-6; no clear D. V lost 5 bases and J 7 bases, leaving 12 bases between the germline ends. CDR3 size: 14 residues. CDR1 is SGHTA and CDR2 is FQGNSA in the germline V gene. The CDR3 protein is CASSLGSKNSPLHF. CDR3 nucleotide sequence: TGTGCCAGCAGCCTAGGGTCTAAGAATTCACCCCTCCACTTT.

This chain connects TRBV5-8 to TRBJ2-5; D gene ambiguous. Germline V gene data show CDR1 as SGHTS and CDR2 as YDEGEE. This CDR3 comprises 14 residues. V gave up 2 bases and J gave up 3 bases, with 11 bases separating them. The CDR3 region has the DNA TGTGCCAGCAGCTTTGGTCGGCCGGAAGAGACCCAGTACTTC. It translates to CASSFGRPEETQYF.

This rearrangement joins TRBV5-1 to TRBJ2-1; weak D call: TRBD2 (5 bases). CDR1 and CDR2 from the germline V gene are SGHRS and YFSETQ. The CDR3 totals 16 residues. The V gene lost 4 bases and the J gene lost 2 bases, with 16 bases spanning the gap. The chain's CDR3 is CASSNPSSFAYNEQFF. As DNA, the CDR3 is TGCGCCAGCAGCAACCCTTCTAGCTTCGCCTACAATGAGCAGTTCTTC.

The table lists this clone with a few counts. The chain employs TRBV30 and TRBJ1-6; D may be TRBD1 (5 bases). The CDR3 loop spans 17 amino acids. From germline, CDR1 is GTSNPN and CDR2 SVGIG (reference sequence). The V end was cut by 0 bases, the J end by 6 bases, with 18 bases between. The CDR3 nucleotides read TGTGCCTGGAGTGTATCCCGCTTGGGACTGCCTAATTCACCCCTCCACTTT. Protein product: CAWSVSRLGLPNSPLHF.